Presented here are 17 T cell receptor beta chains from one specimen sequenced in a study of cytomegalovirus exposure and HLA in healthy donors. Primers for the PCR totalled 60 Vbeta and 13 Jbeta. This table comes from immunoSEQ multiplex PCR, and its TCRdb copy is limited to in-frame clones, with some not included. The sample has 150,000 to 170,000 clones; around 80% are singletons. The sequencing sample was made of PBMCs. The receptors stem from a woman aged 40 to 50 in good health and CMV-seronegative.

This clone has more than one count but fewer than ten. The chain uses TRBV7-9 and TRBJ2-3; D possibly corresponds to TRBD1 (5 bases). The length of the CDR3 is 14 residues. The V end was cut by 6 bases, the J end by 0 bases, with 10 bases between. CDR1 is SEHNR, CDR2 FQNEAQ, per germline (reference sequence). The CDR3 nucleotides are TGTGCCAGCAGTTCATACAGGAGCACAGATACGCAGTATTTT. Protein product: CASSSYRSTDTQYF.

The CDR3 nucleotides are TGCGCCAGCAGCCCCGGGACACCACTAAAGACCCAGTACTTC. Translation gives CASSPGTPLKTQYF. This chain joins TRBV5-1 and TRBJ2-5; D possibly corresponds to TRBD1 (6 bases). Germline V gene sequence: CDR1 SGHRS, CDR2 YFSETQ. This CDR3 region has 14 residues. V lost 4 bases, J lost 6 bases, and 16 bases lay in between.

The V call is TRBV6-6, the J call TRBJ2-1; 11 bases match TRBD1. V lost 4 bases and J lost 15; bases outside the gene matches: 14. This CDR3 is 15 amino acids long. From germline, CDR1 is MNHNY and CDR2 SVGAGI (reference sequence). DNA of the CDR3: TGTGCCAGCAGTTCCCCGGACAGGGGGCCGGCTTTCTCGTTCTTC. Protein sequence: CASSSPDRGPAFSFF.

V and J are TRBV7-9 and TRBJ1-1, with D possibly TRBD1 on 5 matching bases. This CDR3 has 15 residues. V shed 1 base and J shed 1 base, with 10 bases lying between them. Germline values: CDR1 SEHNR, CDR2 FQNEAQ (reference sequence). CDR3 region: CASSLVSGQNTEAFF. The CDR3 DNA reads TGTGCCAGCAGCTTAGTATCTGGACAGAACACTGAAGCTTTCTTT.

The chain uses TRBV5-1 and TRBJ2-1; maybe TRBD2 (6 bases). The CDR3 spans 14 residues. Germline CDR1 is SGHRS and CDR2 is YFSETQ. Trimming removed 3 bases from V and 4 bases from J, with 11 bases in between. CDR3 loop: CASSSGSQYNEQFF. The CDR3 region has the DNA TGCGCCAGCAGCTCCGGGAGCCAATACAATGAGCAGTTCTTC. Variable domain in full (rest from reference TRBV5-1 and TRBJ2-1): KAGVTQTPRYLIKTRGQQVTLSCSPISGHRSVSWYQQTPGQGLQFLFEYFSETQRNKGNFPGRFSGRQFSNSRSEMNVSTLELGDSALYLCASSSGSQYNEQFFGPGTRLTVL.

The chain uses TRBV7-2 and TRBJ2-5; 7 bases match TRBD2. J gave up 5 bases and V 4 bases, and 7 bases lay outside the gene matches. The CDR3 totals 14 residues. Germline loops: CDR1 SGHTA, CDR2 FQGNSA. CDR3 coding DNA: TGTGCCAGCAGCTACGCACCGGGGGGTGAGACCCAGTACTTC. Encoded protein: CASSYAPGGETQYF.

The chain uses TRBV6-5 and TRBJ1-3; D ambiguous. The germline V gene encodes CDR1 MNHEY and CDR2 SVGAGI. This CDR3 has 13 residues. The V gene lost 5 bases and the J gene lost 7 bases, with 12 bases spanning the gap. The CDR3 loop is CASSPGGRNTIYF. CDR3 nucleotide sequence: TGTGCCAGCAGTCCCGGCGGGAGGAACACCATATATTTT.

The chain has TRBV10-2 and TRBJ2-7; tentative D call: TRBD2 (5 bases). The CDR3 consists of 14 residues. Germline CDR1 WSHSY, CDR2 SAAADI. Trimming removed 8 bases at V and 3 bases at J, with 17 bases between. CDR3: CASLESGSNYEQYF. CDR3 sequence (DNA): TGCGCCAGCCTGGAGTCGGGGTCCAACTACGAGCAGTACTTC.

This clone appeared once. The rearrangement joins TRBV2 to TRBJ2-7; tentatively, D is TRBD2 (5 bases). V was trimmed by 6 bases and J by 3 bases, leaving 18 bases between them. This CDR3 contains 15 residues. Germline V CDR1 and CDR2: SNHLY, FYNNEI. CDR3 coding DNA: TGTGCCAGCAGAAACGACTACCGCCTCCACTACGAGCAGTACTTC. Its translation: CASRNDYRLHYEQYF.

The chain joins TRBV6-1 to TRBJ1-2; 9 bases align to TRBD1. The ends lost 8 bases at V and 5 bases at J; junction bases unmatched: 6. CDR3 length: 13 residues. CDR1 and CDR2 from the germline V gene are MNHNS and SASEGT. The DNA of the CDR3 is TGTGCCAGCGACAGGGGGTCCCTATATGGCTACACCTTC. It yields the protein CASDRGSLYGYTF.

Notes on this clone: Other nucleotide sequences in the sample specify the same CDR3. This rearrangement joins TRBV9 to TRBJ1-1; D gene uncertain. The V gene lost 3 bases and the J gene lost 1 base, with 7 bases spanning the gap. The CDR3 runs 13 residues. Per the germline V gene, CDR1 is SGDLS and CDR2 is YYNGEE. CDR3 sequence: CASSAGWNTEAFF. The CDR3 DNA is TGTGCCAGCAGCGCGGGGTGGAACACTGAAGCTTTCTTT.

The DNA for the CDR3 is TGCGCCAGCAGCTTGGATGGTAGCGGGGGGCTGCGGGACGAGCAGTACTTC. Translation: CASSLDGSGGLRDEQYF. The chain couples TRBV5-1 to TRBJ2-7; TRBD2 aligns across 10 bases. J lost 5 bases, V lost 0 bases, and 11 bases had no gene match. CDR3 length equals 17 residues. Germline V CDR1 and CDR2: SGHRS, YFSETQ.

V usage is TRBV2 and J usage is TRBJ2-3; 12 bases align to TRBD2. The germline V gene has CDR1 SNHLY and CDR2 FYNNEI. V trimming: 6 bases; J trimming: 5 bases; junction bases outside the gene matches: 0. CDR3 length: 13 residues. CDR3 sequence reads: CASRTSGGDTQYF. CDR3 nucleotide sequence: TGTGCCAGCAGGACTAGCGGGGGAGATACGCAGTATTTT.

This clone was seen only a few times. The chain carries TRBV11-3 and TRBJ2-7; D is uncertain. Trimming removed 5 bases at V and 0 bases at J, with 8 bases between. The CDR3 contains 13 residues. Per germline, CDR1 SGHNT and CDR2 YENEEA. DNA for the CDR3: TGTGCCAGCAGCAAGACACACTCCTACGAGCAGTACTTC. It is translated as CASSKTHSYEQYF. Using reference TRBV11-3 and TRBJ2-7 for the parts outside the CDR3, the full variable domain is EAGVVQSPRYKIIEKKQPVAFWCNPISGHNTLYWYLQNLGQGPELLIRYENEEAVDDSQLPKDRFSAERLKGVDSTLKIQPAELGDSAVYLCASSKTHSYEQYFGPGTRLTVT.

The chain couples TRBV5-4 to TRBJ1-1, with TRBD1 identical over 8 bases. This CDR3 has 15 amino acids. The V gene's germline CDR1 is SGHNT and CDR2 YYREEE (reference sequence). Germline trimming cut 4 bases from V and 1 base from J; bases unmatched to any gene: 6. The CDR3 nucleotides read TGTGCCAGCAGCCCCGGGACAGGCTCGAACACTGAAGCTTTCTTT. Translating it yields CASSPGTGSNTEAFF.

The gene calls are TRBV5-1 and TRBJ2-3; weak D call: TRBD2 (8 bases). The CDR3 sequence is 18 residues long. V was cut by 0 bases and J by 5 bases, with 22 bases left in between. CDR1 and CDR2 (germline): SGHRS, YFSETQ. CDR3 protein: CASSLARGTSGGGDTQYF. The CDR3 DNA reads TGCGCCAGCAGCTTGGCCAGGGGGACTAGTGGAGGGGGAGATACGCAGTATTTT.

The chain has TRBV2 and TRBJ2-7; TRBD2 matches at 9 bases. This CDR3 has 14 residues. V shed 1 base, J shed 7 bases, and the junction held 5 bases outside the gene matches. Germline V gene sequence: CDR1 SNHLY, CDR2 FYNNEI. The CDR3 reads CASSEEAGGGEQYF. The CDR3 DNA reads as TGTGCCAGCAGTGAAGAAGCGGGGGGAGGAGAGCAGTACTTC.